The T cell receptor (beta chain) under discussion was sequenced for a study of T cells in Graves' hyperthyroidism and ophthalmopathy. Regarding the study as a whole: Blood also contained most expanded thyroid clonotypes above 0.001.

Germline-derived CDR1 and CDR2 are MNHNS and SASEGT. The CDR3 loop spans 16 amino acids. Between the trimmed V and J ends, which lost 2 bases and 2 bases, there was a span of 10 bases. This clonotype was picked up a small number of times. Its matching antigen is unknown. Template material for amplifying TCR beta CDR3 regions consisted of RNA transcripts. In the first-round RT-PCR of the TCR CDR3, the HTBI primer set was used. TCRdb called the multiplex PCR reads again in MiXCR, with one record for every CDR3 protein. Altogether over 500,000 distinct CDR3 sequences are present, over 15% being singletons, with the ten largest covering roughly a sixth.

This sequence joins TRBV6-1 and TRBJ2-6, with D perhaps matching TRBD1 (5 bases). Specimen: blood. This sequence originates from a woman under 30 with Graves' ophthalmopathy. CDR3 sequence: CASSERGGTGANVLTF. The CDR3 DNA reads TGTGCCAGCAGTGAAAGGGGTGGGACTGGGGCCAACGTCCTGACTTTC.